The clone carrying this T cell receptor (beta chain) was picked up one time. The antigen remains undetermined. The PCR made use of 60 Vbeta and 13 Jbeta primers. Sequencing was performed with immunoSEQ multiplex PCR; in TCRdb, only in-frame clones are kept and a portion is missing. The sample comprises around 80,000 clones, around 84% of which are singletons, and approximately 4.6% rests with the top ten. The junction had 8 bases not matched to a gene; V was cut back by 6 bases and J by 5 bases. Germline-derived CDR1 and CDR2 are SNHLY and FYNNEI. The CDR3 length is 14 residues. This record comes from a study of cytomegalovirus exposure and HLA in healthy donors. Study-level points and caveats: Cytomegalovirus status, reportedly, was diagnosed with high specificity and sensitivity by the classifier. TCR beta chains numbering some 150 were designated cytomegalovirus-associated.

This receptor was obtained from a man in his forties or fifties in good health and CMV-seronegative. Sequencing was carried out using PBMCs. V is TRBV2 and J is TRBJ1-2, with 8 nucleotides matching TRBD1. CDR3 loop: CASSPDRGSYGYTF. DNA for the CDR3: TGTGCCAGCAGCCCCGACAGGGGATCTTATGGCTACACCTTC.